This record concerns one T cell receptor (beta chain) sequence. Its antigen is as yet unknown. In the same sample, other DNA sequences code for this CDR3. These data come from a study of shared clonotypes between healthy human individuals. Study background: Two women and a few men aged 18 to 49 made up the donors. Study-wide results and caveats: Sampling covered blood only; tissue repertoires likely differ.

Deep was the level at which the assay was run. Sequencing used immunoSEQ multiplex PCR; TCRdb keeps in-frame clones, though not all of them. The table includes over 2 million clones, about 95% detected once. The naive CD8 fraction comprised CD45RO-negative cells positively selected for CCR7 and excluded terminally differentiated effector memory CD45RA+ cells. The CDR3 covers 14 residues. Trimming stripped 8 bases from V and 3 bases from J, with 17 bases between. Germline CDR1 reads MNHEY; CDR2 reads SMNVEV (reference sequence). Sequenced sample: naive CD8+ T cells sorted from blood. The source is a young man in good health. The chain links TRBV27 to TRBJ2-7; maybe TRBD1 (5 bases). For the CDR3, the DNA is TGTGCCAGCTCTCTGCTCCCCGACAGCTACGAGCAGTACTTC. Translation gives CASSLLPDSYEQYF.